This T cell receptor beta chain originates from a study of a mutant IDH1 vaccine in newly diagnosed glioma. Study context: Most patients had radiochemotherapy with temozolomide before enrollment; others had one alone.

The table came from immunoSEQ multiplex PCR; TCRdb's copy has only in-frame clones and leaves some out. Of 58,000 or so clones in the sample, approximately 87% were seen once. The time point denotes: week 35, safety follow-up. Each vaccine dose was 300 ug of mutant IDH1 20-mer peptide, with topical imiquimod. General study results and limits: Pseudoprogression apparently lacked any relation to changes in top peripheral T cell clonotypes.

To note about this clone: The antigen remains unidentified.

The CDR3 is 16 residues long. CDR1 is SEHNR, CDR2 FQNEAQ, per germline (reference sequence). Trimming removed 4 bases at V and 0 bases at J, with 16 bases between. V usage is TRBV7-9 and J usage is TRBJ2-7, with TRBD1 as a possible D gene (5 bases). The starting material was PBMCs, obtained from a glioma patient whose treatment included an IDH1 peptide vaccine. The sequence came from a man in his forties with glioma. The CDR3 reads CASSYQSRVPSYEQYF. CDR3 DNA sequence: TGTGCCAGCAGCTATCAGTCCAGGGTACCCTCCTACGAGCAGTACTTC.